These 14 T cell receptor beta chains were all obtained from the same sample, sequenced in a study of beta chain features in type 1 diabetes. Study outcomes and limitations: TCRB CDR3 length was moderately but significantly reduced in all four CD4+ subsets of Type 1 diabetes patients.

Since all of the isolated RNA was reverse transcribed, expressed TCRB transcripts were what got sequenced. Repertoires were generated with immunoSEQ multiplex PCR, while TCRdb's copy carries only in-frame clones and drops some. Counted here are 310,000 or so clones, about a tenth occurring once; the ten biggest clones make up 1%. No cognate antigen is known for these TCRs. Sequenced material: central memory CD4+ T cells from blood. These TCRs come from a man aged 25-40 years with type 1 diabetes.

This clone was observed a handful of times. The genes are TRBV11-2 and TRBJ1-4; no firm D call. Between the trimmed V and J ends, which lost 5 bases and 0 bases, there was a span of 10 bases. This CDR3 comprises 15 residues. The germline gives CDR1 SGHAT, CDR2 FQNNGV. DNA for the CDR3: TGTGCCAGCAGCCCTGGGGATACAACTAATGAAAAACTGTTTTTT. Translating it yields CASSPGDTTNEKLFF.

The chain links TRBV7-2 to TRBJ1-5, with D hard to call. V shed 5 bases and J shed 7 bases, with 12 bases lying between them. Germline V gene data show CDR1 as SGHTA and CDR2 as FQGNSA. The CDR3 is 13 residues long. The CDR3, as DNA: TGTGCCAGCAGCCCTATGAGAGACCAGCCCCAGCATTTT. Translation: CASSPMRDQPQHF.

The J gene is TRBJ2-3, the V gene TRBV2; possibly TRBD2 for D (6 bases). CDR1 SNHLY and CDR2 FYNNEI come from the germline V gene. The germline V and J ends were trimmed by 5 bases and 0 bases, with 9 bases remaining between them. The CDR3 has 14 amino acids. The DNA of the CDR3 is TGTGCCAGCAGTATAGCGGCTAGCACAGATACGCAGTATTTT. Amino acid sequence: CASSIAASTDTQYF.

The rearrangement links TRBV2 to TRBJ1-2; D remains unclear. The ends were cut back, 1 base at V and 0 bases at J, with 6 bases in the middle. Per the germline V gene, CDR1 is SNHLY and CDR2 is FYNNEI. CDR3 length: 14 amino acids. In DNA form, the CDR3 reads TGTGCCAGCAGTGAAGAGAGTTCTAACTATGGCTACACCTTC. Translating gives CASSEESSNYGYTF.

In regard to this clone: Other DNA variants within this sample encode the same CDR3. The chain has TRBV10-3 and TRBJ1-1; unclear D gene. The V gene lost 4 bases and the J gene lost 2 bases, with 5 bases spanning the gap. Germline CDR1 is ENHRY and CDR2 is SYGVKD. The CDR3 spans 12 residues. The CDR3 DNA reads TGTGCCATCAGTGGACAAAACACTGAAGCTTTCTTT. It codes for CAISGQNTEAFF.

With regard to this clone: A read error may explain this, as a much larger clone is one base away. The chain carries TRBV5-4 and TRBJ1-5; 7 bases line up with TRBD1. The V segment lost 4 bases and the J segment 2 bases; nucleotides outside the gene matches: 3. CDR3 length: 14 amino acids. From germline, CDR1 is SGHNT and CDR2 YYREEE (reference sequence). CDR3: CASSLDRGNQPQHF. CDR3 DNA: TGTGCCAGCAGCCTTGACAGGGGCAATCAGCCCCAGCATTTT.

The chain carries TRBV28 and TRBJ2-7; D unresolved. Trimming stripped 3 bases from V and 2 bases from J, with 8 bases between. The CDR3 contains 13 residues. The V gene's germline CDR1 is MDHEN and CDR2 SYDVKM. CDR3 amino acids: CASSLGLTYEQYF. The CDR3 DNA follows: TGTGCCAGCAGTTTGGGGTTAACCTACGAGCAGTACTTC.

This chain joins TRBV6-5 and TRBJ2-3; TRBD1 matches at 10 bases. The germline V gene encodes CDR1 MNHEY and CDR2 SVGAGI. This CDR3 spans 16 amino acids. V trimming: 2 bases; J trimming: 1 base; junction bases outside the gene matches: 3. CDR3 in amino acids: CASSYVGTGGTDTQYF. Written as DNA, the CDR3 is TGTGCCAGCAGTTACGTCGGGACAGGGGGCACAGATACGCAGTATTTT.

This clone was seen a handful of times. The chain links TRBV16 to TRBJ2-5; D remains ambiguous. Per the germline V gene, CDR1 is KGHSY and CDR2 is FQNENV. The CDR3 is 11 amino acids. Trimming removed 0 bases from V and 5 bases from J, with 1 base in between. The CDR3 loop is CASSQSETQYF. In DNA, the CDR3 is TGTGCCAGCAGCCAATCGGAGACCCAGTACTTC.

DNA for the CDR3: TGTGCCAGCGGTCCTCCGGGGGGGACGGCAGATACGCAGTATTTT. It specifies CASGPPGGTADTQYF. J is TRBJ2-3 and V is TRBV28; 8 bases fit TRBD2. J was trimmed by 4 bases and V by 8 bases; bases with no gene match: 11. The CDR3 consists of 15 residues. Germline V gene data show CDR1 as MDHEN and CDR2 as SYDVKM.

A few counts support this clone. The chain has TRBV7-9 and TRBJ1-1; tentatively, D is TRBD1 (6 bases). Germline V gene sequence: CDR1 SEHNR, CDR2 FQNEAQ (reference sequence). V was pared by 1 base and J by 5 bases, with 11 bases between. The CDR3 runs to 14 residues. CDR3 coding DNA: TGTGCCAGCAGCTTAGGAGACAGGATGACTGAAGCTTTCTTT. Its protein product is CASSLGDRMTEAFF.

In its sample, this clone was seen many times. The chain carries TRBV9 and TRBJ2-2; the match to TRBD2 covers 7 bases. V was pared by 3 bases and J by 4 bases, with 6 bases of the junction left unmatched. Germline V gene data show CDR1 as SGDLS and CDR2 as YYNGEE. This CDR3 has 15 residues. CDR3 in amino acids: CASSGLSGVTGELFF. In nucleotides, the CDR3 is TGTGCCAGCAGCGGGCTAAGCGGGGTCACCGGGGAGCTGTTTTTT.

V usage is TRBV5-1 and J usage is TRBJ1-1; 7 bases line up with TRBD1. The CDR3 consists of 14 residues. V was pared by 4 bases and J by 4 bases, with 7 bases of the junction left unmatched. Germline lookup yields CDR1 SGHRS and CDR2 YFSETQ. CDR3 DNA sequence: TGCGCCAGCAGCGTTACAGGGGTAGGCACTGAAGCTTTCTTT. This sequence encodes CASSVTGVGTEAFF.

A few counts support this clone. The chain couples TRBV7-6 to TRBJ1-2; 12 nucleotides align to TRBD1. V trimming: 4 bases; J trimming: 7 bases; junction bases outside the gene matches: 13. Germline CDR1 and CDR2: SGHVS and FNYEAQ. The CDR3 runs to 17 residues. The CDR3 DNA is TGTGCCAGCAGCTCCCAGGTGGGGACAGGGGGCGCGGTTGGCTACACCTTC. Amino acid sequence: CASSSQVGTGGAVGYTF.